This TCR beta chain was profiled in a study of cytomegalovirus exposure and HLA in healthy donors. General study points: HLA allele associations emerged for some 16,000 TCR beta sequences in a later analysis, at 0.05 false discovery rate.

Comments on this clone: Its antigen is as yet unknown.

Trimming cost V 4 bases and J 8 bases, with 9 bases left between them. CDR1 and CDR2 from the germline V gene are SGHNT and YYREEE (reference sequence). The CDR3 runs 12 residues. The PCR ran on 60 Vbeta and 13 Jbeta primers. TCRdb keeps only in-frame clones here, not all; method: immunoSEQ multiplex PCR. Seen here are about 180,000 clones, less than 85% observed once, and the top ten hold 1%. The sample was PBMCs. This chain uses TRBV5-4 with TRBJ1-4, with a weak D call TRBD1 (5 bases). This sequence originates from a boy younger than 10 in good health and CMV-seronegative. DNA for the CDR3: TGTGCCAGCAGCATGGACACCGAAAAACTGTTTTTT. It specifies CASSMDTEKLFF.